This T cell receptor beta chain derives from a study of CD8+ T cells in alopecia areata. Study-level information: Treated patients were given 5 to 10 mg oral tofacitinib twice daily. Study-level points and caveats: A single nonresponder leaves the baseline CD8+ expansion link to response uncertain. Scalp sequencing also captures normal skin's resident alphabeta T cells.

TCR sequencing used cDNA made by reverse transcription of extracted RNA. Measured with immunoSEQ multiplex PCR; TCRdb has only the in-frame clones, and not every one. The sample lists under 250,000 clones; just over 65% were seen once. Treatment specified: oral pan-JAK inhibitor, 5-10 mg twice daily. PBMCs were stained for CD3, CD4 and CD8, and CD4+ and CD8+ T cells were sorted. CDR3 size: 14 residues. Germline assignment: CDR1 LGHNA and CDR2 YSLEER. V was trimmed by 2 bases and J by 2 bases, leaving 8 bases between them. With regard to this clone: The antigen is unknown.

The TCR was taken from a human donor with alopecia areata. This specimen consisted of CD4+ T cells sorted from blood, obtained at roughly week 45, from a patient treated with tofacitinib. The chain couples TRBV4-3 to TRBJ2-3; tentative D call: TRBD2 (5 bases). The CDR3 DNA sequence: TGCGCCAGCAGCCAAACTAGTTTCACAGATACGCAGTATTTT. Its protein product is CASSQTSFTDTQYF.